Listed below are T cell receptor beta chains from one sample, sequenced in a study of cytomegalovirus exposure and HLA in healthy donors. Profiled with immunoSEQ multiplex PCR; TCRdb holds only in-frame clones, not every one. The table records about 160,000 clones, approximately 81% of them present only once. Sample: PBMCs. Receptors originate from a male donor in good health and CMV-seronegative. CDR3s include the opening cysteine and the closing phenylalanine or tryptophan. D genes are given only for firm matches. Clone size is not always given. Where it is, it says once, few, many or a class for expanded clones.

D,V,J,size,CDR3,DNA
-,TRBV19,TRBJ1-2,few,CASSIGAGRGGYTF,TGTGCCAGTAGTATAGGGGCGGGTCGCGGAGGCTACACCTTC
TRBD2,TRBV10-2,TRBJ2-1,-,CASNKAGGLRINEQFF,TGCGCCAGCAACAAAGCGGGAGGGCTGAGGATAAATGAGCAGTTCTTC
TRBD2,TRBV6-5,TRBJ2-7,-,CASRSTSGGDTKQYF,TGTGCCAGCAGGTCGACTAGCGGGGGTGATACGAAGCAGTACTTC
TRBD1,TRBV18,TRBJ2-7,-,CASSPRQGALYEQYF,TGTGCCAGCTCCCCGAGACAGGGGGCTCTTTACGAGCAGTACTTC
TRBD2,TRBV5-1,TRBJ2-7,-,CASSLTRTSGSLDEQYF,TGCGCCAGCAGCTTGACTAGGACTAGCGGGAGCCTTGACGAGCAGTACTTC
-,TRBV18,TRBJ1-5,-,CASSPRQDLSQPQHF,TGTGCCAGCTCACCCCGACAGGACCTCAGTCAGCCCCAGCATTTT
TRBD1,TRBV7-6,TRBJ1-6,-,CASSPRQGSALHF,TGTGCCAGCAGCCCCCGACAGGGGTCGGCCCTCCACTTT
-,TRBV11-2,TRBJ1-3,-,CASSSSSGRTLSGNTIYF,TGTGCCAGCAGCTCTTCCTCGGGCAGGACTCTCTCTGGAAACACCATATATTTT
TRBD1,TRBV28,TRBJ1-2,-,CASSLKRGQGREGGYTF,TGTGCCAGCAGCCTAAAAAGAGGACAGGGTCGGGAAGGTGGCTACACCTTC
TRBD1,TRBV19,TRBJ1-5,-,CASSIIWTGDQPQHF,TGTGCCAGTAGTATAATCTGGACAGGGGATCAGCCCCAGCATTTT
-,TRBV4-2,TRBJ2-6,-,CASSQRDGDSGANVLTF,TGTGCCAGCAGCCAGCGGGACGGGGACTCTGGGGCCAACGTCCTGACTTTC
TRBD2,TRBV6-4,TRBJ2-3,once,CASSDLAGLGTDTQYF,TGTGCCAGCAGCGACCTAGCGGGATTGGGGACAGATACGCAGTATTTT
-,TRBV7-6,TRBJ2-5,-,CASSLDSGSGVETQYF,TGTGCCAGCAGCTTAGATTCTGGGTCGGGGGTCGAGACCCAGTACTTC
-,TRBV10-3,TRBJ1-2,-,CATAGTYYGYTF,TGTGCCACCGCCGGGACTTACTATGGCTACACCTTC
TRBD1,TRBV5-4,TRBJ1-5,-,CASSTGGFGQPQHF,TGTGCCAGCAGCACAGGGGGCTTCGGTCAGCCCCAGCATTTT
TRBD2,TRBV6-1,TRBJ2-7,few,CASRETSGNTYEQYF,TGTGCCAGCAGAGAGACTAGCGGTAATACCTACGAGCAGTACTTC
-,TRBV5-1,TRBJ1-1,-,CASSPTTGGTEAFF,TGCGCCAGCAGCCCAACGACGGGAGGCACTGAAGCTTTCTTT
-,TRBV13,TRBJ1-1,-,CASSLGQGTGAFF,TGTGCCAGCAGCTTAGGCCAGGGTACCGGAGCTTTCTTT
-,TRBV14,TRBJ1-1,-,CASSPLPQRKNTEAFF,TGTGCCAGCAGCCCCTTACCACAGAGAAAGAACACTGAAGCTTTCTTT
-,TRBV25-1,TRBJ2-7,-,CATTGSSGHEQYF,TGTGCCACCACTGGGTCATCAGGCCACGAGCAGTACTTC
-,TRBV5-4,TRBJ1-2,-,CASSLNEGRLYGYTF,TGTGCCAGCAGCTTGAATGAGGGTCGGCTCTATGGCTACACCTTC
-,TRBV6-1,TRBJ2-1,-,CASRLTGPNEQFF,TGTGCCAGCAGGCTTACAGGGCCCAATGAGCAGTTCTTC
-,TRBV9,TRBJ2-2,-,CASSVLSGGNTGELFF,TGTGCCAGCAGCGTATTGTCGGGGGGCAACACCGGGGAGCTGTTTTTT
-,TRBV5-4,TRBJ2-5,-,CASSYLQETQYF,TGTGCCAGCAGCTACTTACAAGAGACCCAGTACTTC
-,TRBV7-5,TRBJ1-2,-,CARSLTPAGGYTF,TGTGCCAGAAGCTTAACCCCCGCGGGCGGCTACACCTTC
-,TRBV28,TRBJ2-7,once,CASSARGEQYF,TGTGCCAGCAGCGCAAGGGGCGAGCAGTACTTC
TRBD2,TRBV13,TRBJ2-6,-,CASSSGTSGRVGANVLTF,TGTGCCAGCAGCTCCGGGACTAGCGGGAGGGTTGGGGCCAACGTCCTGACTTTC
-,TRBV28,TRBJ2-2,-,CASTTRMEAGELFF,TGTGCCAGCACAACTAGAATGGAGGCCGGGGAGCTGTTTTTT
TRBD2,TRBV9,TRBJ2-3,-,CASSVGPAGASADTQYF,TGTGCCAGCAGCGTAGGACCGGCGGGAGCGTCCGCAGATACGCAGTATTTT
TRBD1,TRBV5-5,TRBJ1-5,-,CASSHGTGGRQPQHF,TGTGCCAGCAGCCACGGGACAGGGGGACGGCAGCCCCAGCATTTT